This TCR beta chain was sequenced in a study of somatic mutations in cytotoxic T cells in rheumatoid arthritis. Study at large: Immediately following diagnosis and ahead of any treatment, patient blood (approximately 30 ml EDTA) was drawn.

Data came from immunoSEQ multiplex PCR; TCRdb stores just in-frame clones and leaves some out. Counted here are roughly 5,500 clones, 65% to 85% occurring once; the ten biggest clones make up 47%. Study results and limitations: Levels of CD8+ T-cell clonality in rheumatoid arthritis patients were statistically indistinguishable from those seen in age-matched healthy controls, with no significant difference. What antigens the expanded CD8+ clones targeted remained unknown.

As regards this clone: What it binds is not known.

The CD4+ and CD8+ fractions came from positive magnetic bead selection and were purity-checked by flow cytometry. With 6 bases clipped from V and 7 bases from J, the junction kept 3 bases outside the gene matches. Germline V CDR1 and CDR2: MNHNY, SVGAGI (reference sequence). The CDR3 is 12 amino acids. This receptor was taken from a woman in her forties or fifties with rheumatoid arthritis. Source material: CD8+ T cells sorted from blood. This chain links TRBV6-6 with TRBJ2-1; 7 bases fit TRBD1. The CDR3 sequence: CASSSQGNEQFF. The CDR3 bases are TGTGCCAGCAGCTCACAGGGGAATGAGCAGTTCTTC.